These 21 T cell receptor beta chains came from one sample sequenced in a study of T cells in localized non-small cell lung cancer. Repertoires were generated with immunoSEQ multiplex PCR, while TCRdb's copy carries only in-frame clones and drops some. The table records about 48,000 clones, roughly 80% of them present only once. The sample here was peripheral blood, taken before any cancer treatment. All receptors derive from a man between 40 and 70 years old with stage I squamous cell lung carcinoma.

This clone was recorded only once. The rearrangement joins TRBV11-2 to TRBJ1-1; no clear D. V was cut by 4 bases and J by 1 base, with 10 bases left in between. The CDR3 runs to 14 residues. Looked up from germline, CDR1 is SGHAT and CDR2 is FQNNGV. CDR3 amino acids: CASSSRVGNTEAFF. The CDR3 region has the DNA TGTGCCAGCAGCTCAAGGGTAGGGAACACTGAAGCTTTCTTT.

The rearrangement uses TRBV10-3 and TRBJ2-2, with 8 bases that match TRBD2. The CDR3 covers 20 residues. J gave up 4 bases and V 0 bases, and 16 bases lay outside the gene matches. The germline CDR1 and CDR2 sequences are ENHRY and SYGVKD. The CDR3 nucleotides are TGTGCCATCAGTGAGTCCGTTCCCGCGGGGGGCCGTCGCGCCACCGGGGAGCTGTTTTTT. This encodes CAISESVPAGGRRATGELFF.

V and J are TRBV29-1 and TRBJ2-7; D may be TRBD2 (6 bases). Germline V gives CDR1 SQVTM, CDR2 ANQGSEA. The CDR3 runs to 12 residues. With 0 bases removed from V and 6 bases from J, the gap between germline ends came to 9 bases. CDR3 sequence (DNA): TGCAGCGTTGAAGATGGAGGGTTCGAGCAGTACTTC. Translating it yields CSVEDGGFEQYF.

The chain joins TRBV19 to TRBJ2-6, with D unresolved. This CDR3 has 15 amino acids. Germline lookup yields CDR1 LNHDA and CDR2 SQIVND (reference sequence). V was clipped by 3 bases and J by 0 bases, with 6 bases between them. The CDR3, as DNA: TGTGCCAGTAGTATGAGTAACTCTGGGGCCAACGTCCTGACTTTC. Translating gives CASSMSNSGANVLTF.

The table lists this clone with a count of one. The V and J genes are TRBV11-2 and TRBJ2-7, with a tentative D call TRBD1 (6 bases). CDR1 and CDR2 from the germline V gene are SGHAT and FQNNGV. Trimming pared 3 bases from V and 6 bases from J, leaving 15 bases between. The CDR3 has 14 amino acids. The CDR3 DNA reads TGTGCCAGCAGCTTTTCACAGGGAACCGGCGAGCAGTACTTC. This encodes CASSFSQGTGEQYF.

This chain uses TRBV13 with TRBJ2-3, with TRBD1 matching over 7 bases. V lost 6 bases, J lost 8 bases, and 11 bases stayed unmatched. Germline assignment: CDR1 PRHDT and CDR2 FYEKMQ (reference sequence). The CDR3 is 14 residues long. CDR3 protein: CASRQWTGEGTQYF. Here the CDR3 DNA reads TGTGCCAGCAGGCAGTGGACAGGTGAAGGTACGCAGTATTTT.

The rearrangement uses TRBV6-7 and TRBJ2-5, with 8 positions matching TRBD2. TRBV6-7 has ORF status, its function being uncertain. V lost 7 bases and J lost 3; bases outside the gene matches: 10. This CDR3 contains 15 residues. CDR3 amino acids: CASIPREGWEETQYF. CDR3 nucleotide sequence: TGTGCCAGCATCCCACGGGAGGGATGGGAAGAGACCCAGTACTTC.

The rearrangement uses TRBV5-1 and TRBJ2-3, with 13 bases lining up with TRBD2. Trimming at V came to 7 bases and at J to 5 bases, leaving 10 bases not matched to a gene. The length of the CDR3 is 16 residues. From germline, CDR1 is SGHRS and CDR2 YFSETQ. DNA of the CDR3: TGCGCCAGCGGTACTAGCGGGGGGGCCCGCGGAGATACGCAGTATTTT. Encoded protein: CASGTSGGARGDTQYF.

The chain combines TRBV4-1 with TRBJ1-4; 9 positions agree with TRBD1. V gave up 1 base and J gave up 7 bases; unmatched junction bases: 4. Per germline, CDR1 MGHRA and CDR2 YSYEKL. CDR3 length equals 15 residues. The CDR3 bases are TGCGCCAGCAGCCAAGGAACAGGGGGCTTTGAAAAACTGTTTTTT. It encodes CASSQGTGGFEKLFF.

The CDR3 loop reads CASSQPPGYEQYF. As DNA, the CDR3 is TGTGCCAGCAGTCAACCACCCGGCTACGAGCAGTACTTC. The chain has TRBV28 and TRBJ2-7; D gene ambiguous. Germline loops: CDR1 MDHEN, CDR2 SYDVKM. V was shortened by 5 bases and J by 3 bases, with 11 bases between the two germline ends. The CDR3 contains 13 residues. Based on the CDR3 plus reference TRBV28 and TRBJ2-7, the full variable domain is DVKVTQSSRYLVKRTGEKVFLECVQDMDHENMFWYRQDPGLGLRLIYFSYDVKMKEKGDIPEGYSVSREKKERFSLILESASTNQTSMYLCASSQPPGYEQYFGPGTRLTVT.

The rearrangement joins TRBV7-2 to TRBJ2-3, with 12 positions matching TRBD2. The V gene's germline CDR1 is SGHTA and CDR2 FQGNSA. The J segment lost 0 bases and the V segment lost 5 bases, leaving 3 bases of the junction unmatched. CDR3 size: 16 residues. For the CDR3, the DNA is TGTGCCAGCAGCCGTACTAGCGGGGGGAGCACAGATACGCAGTATTTT. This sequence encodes CASSRTSGGSTDTQYF.

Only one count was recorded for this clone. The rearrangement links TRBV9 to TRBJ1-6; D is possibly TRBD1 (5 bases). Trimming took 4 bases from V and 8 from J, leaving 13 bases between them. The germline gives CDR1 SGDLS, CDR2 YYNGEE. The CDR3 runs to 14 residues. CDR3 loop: CASSPTDRDSPLHF. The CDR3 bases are TGTGCCAGCAGCCCAACTGACAGAGATTCACCCCTCCACTTT.

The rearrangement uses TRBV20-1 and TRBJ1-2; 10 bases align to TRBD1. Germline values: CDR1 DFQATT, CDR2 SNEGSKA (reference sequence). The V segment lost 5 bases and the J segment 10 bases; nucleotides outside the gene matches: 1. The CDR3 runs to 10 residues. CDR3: CSAGTGDYTF. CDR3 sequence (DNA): TGCAGTGCTGGGACAGGGGACTACACCTTC.

The CDR3 protein is CASSYGGGANSPLHF. DNA for the CDR3: TGTGCCAGCAGTTACGGTGGGGGTGCGAATTCACCCCTCCACTTT. The J gene is TRBJ1-6, the V gene TRBV6-5; maybe TRBD1 (5 bases). The CDR3 covers 15 residues. Per germline, CDR1 MNHEY and CDR2 SVGAGI. Trimming left V 2 bases short and J 7 bases short, with 12 bases between.

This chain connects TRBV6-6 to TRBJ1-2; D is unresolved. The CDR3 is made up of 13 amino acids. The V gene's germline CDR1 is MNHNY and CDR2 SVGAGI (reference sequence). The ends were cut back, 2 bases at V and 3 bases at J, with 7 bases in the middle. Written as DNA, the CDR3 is TGTGCCAGCAGTTACGACGCGGACTATGGCTACACCTTC. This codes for CASSYDADYGYTF.

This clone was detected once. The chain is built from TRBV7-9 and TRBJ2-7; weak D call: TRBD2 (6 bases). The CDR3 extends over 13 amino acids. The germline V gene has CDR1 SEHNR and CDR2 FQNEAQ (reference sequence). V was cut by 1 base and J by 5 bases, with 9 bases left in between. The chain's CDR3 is CASSLGGGDEQYF. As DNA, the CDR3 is TGTGCCAGCAGCTTAGGCGGAGGGGACGAGCAGTACTTC.

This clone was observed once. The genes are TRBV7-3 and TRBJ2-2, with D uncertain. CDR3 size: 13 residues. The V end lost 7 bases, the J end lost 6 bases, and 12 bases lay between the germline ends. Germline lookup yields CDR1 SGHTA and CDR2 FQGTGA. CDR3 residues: CASTSGGAGELFF. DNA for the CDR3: TGTGCCAGCACTTCGGGTGGGGCCGGGGAGCTGTTTTTT.

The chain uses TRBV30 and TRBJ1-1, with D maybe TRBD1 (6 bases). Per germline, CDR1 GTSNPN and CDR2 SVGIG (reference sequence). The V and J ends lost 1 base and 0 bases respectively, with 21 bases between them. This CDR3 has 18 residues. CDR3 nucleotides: TGTGCCTGGAGTGGGGGCCTTAGAGGGGGATATATGAACACTGAAGCTTTCTTT. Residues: CAWSGGLRGGYMNTEAFF.

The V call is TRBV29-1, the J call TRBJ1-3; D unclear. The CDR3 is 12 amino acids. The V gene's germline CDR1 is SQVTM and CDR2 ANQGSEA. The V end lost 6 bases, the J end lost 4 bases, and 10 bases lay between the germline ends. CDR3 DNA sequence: TGCAGCGTCCAGTTGGCAGGAAACACCATATATTTT. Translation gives CSVQLAGNTIYF.

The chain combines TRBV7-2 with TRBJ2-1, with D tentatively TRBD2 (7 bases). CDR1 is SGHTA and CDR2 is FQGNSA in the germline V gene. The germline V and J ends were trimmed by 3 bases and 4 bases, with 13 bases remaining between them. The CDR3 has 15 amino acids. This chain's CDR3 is CASSFRGAVYNEQFF. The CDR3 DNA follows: TGTGCCAGCAGCTTCCGGGGGGCCGTTTACAATGAGCAGTTCTTC.

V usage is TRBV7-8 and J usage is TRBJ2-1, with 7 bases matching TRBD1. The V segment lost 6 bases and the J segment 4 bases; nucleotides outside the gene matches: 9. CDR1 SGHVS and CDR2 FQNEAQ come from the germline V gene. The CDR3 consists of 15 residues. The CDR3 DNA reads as TGTGCCAGCAGTTCACAGGGGATAGGGTACAATGAGCAGTTCTTC. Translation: CASSSQGIGYNEQFF.